The entry that follows covers one TCR beta chain sequence. The data were obtained in a study of cytomegalovirus exposure and HLA in healthy donors. CDR3 length: 14 amino acids. V was pared by 7 bases and J by 8 bases, with 17 bases between. The germline V gene has CDR1 LNHDA and CDR2 SQIVND (reference sequence). The PCR contained 60 Vbeta and 13 Jbeta primers. TCRdb keeps only in-frame clones here, not all; method: immunoSEQ multiplex PCR. The table records about 200,000 clones, more than 75% of them present only once. This receptor was taken from a male donor in good health and CMV-seropositive. What was sequenced was PBMCs. This chain uses TRBV19 with TRBJ1-4; D possibly corresponds to TRBD1 (6 bases). The CDR3 bases are TGTGCCAGTACTACCCAGGGGATGGGCGAAAAACTGTTTTTT. Protein: CASTTQGMGEKLFF.